Below are 4 T cell receptor beta chains sequenced from a single sample in a study of identical twins. TCRdb reanalysed the 5' RACE reads using MiXCR and keeps one entry per CDR3 protein. The data show roughly 750,000 distinct CDR3 sequences, with about 20% seen just once and approximately 4.5% held by the top ten. These same data were also listed under a study on T cells expressing NK-cell markers.

The specimen was PBMCs. These receptors were taken from a woman under 30 in good health.

The chain recombines TRBV7-2 with TRBJ1-1; 8 positions match TRBD1. Germline V gene lookup returns CDR1 SGHTA and CDR2 FQGNSA. The V and J ends lost 4 bases and 1 base, in that order; junction bases with no gene match: 2. This CDR3 is built from 14 residues. The CDR3 DNA follows: TGTGCCAGCAGCTGTACAGGGGGGAACACTGAAGCTTTCTTT. Amino acids: CASSCTGGNTEAFF. The whole variable domain, remainder taken from reference TRBV7-2 and TRBJ1-1, is GAGVSQSPSNKVTEKGKDVELRCDPISGHTALYWYRQSLGQGLEFLIYFQGNSAPDKSGLPSDRFSAERTGGSVSTLTIQRTQQEDSAVYLCASSCTGGNTEAFFGQGTRLTVV.

About this clonotype: One junction end does not reproduce the germline sequence, and a read error may be involved. The chain employs TRBV12-3 or TRBV12-4 and TRBJ2-2; 15 nucleotides line up with TRBD2. CDR3 length equals 19 residues. CDR3 in DNA: TGTGCCTGCAGAAAGCCGGGACTAGCGGGAGGAGGTAACACCGGGGAGCTGTTTTTT. It is translated as CACRKPGLAGGGNTGELFF.

The gene calls are TRBV7-9 and TRBJ2-1; D is ambiguous. V was shortened by 8 bases and J by 7 bases, with 9 bases between the two germline ends. The V gene's germline CDR1 is SEHNR and CDR2 FQNEAQ (reference sequence). The CDR3 runs 11 residues. CDR3 in DNA: TGTGCCAGCCGGCCCGGGAATGAGCAGTTCTTC. Its protein product is CASRPGNEQFF. Full variable domain (rest looked up from reference TRBV7-9 and TRBJ2-1): DTGVSQNPRHKITKRGQNVTFRCDPISEHNRLYWYRQTLGQGPEFLTYFQNEAQLEKSRLLSDRFSAERPKGSFSTLEIQRTEQGDSAMYLCASRPGNEQFFGPGTRLTVL.

This rearrangement joins TRBV7-9 to TRBJ2-5; tentatively, D is TRBD1 (5 bases). Germline-derived CDR1 and CDR2 are SEHNR and FQNEAQ (reference sequence). The CDR3 consists of 13 residues. The V end was cut by 5 bases, the J end by 4 bases, with 11 bases between. The CDR3 reads CASSIGGAETQYF. The CDR3 DNA sequence: TGTGCCAGCAGCATCGGTGGGGCAGAGACCCAGTACTTC. Supplemented by reference TRBV7-9 and TRBJ2-5, the full variable domain reads DTGVSQNPRHKITKRGQNVTFRCDPISEHNRLYWYRQTLGQGPEFLTYFQNEAQLEKSRLLSDRFSAERPKGSFSTLEIQRTEQGDSAMYLCASSIGGAETQYFGPGTRLLVL.